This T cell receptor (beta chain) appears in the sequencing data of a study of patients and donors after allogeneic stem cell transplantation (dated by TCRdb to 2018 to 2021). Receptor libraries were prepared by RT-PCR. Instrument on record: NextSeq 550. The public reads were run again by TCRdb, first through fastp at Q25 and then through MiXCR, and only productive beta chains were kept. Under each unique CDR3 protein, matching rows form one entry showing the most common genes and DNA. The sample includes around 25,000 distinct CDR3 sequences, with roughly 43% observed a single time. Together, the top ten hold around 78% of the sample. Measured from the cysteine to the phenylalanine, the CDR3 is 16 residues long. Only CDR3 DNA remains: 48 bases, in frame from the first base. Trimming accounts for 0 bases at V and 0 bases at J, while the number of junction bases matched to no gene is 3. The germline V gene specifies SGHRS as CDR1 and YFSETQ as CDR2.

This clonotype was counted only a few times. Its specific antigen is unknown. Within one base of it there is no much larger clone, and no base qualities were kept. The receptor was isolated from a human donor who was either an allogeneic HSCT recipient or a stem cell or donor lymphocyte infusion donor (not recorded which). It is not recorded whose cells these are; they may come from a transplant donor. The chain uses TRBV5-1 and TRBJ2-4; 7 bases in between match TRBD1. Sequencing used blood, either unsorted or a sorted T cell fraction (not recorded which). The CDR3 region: CASSLGRQGAKNIQYF. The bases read TGCGCCAGCAGCTTGGGGCGACAGGGAGCCAAAAACATTCAGTACTTC.